In its sample, the clone carrying this TCR beta chain was seen once. The antigen remains undetermined. CDR3 length: 14 residues. Germline V gene data show CDR1 as SQVTM and CDR2 as ANQGSEA. Trimming at V came to 3 bases and at J to 6 bases, leaving 8 bases not matched to a gene. TCRdb's table, derived via immunoSEQ multiplex PCR, lists solely in-frame clones and lacks some. The repertoire has more than 110,000 clones, over 75% of them found once; the top ten carry roughly 3.1%. This sample is drawn from a study of T cell responses to AZD1222 COVID-19 vaccine. Whole-study findings and limits: Repertoires were obtained solely post-peak T cell response. Baseline antibody screening turned up just a handful of seropositive AZD1222 recipients. Nearly half of spike-specific TCRs reportedly target variant regions that are unmutated in the B.1.351 and B.1.1.7 variants. Clonal diversity was possibly underestimated, and the donors were mostly white British, with more females.

The chain employs TRBV29-1 and TRBJ2-7; 10 bases align to TRBD2. The clonotype comes from an adult in good health. Specimen: peripheral blood, collected on day 0 of AZD1222 vaccination. The CDR3 here is CSVEASGGVGEQYF. CDR3 nucleotide sequence: TGCAGCGTTGAGGCTAGCGGGGGTGTGGGCGAGCAGTACTTC.